Reported below is one T cell receptor (beta chain). CDR1 and CDR2 (germline): SGDLS, YYNGEE. There are 15 residues in the CDR3. With 0 bases removed from V and 2 bases from J, the gap between germline ends came to 12 bases. This entry is derived from a study of blood T cell repertoires in COVID-19. On the study more broadly: Specimens from acute and convalescent COVID-19 originated in the United States, Italy and Spain. Nucleic acid was either cDNA or gDNA, and it came from T cells, B-cell-depleted T cells, or PBMCs.

Original processing notes: Estimates of nucleated cell counts were drawn from the amplification of reference gene primers. Only in-frame clones appear in the TCRdb table, and some are missing; sequencing was by immunoSEQ multiplex PCR. The DNA gave D and trimming, while V, J and clone size come from that table. The sample has about 190,000 clones, more than 60% seen once; the top ten hold around 12%. This receptor was obtained from a woman aged 45-60 years with acute or convalescent COVID-19. V gene TRBV9 combines with J gene TRBJ2-7; D might be TRBD1 (6 bases). The specimen was peripheral blood. The CDR3 DNA sequence: TGTGCCAGCAGCGTAGGTGGGGGCGCCACCTACGAGCAGTACTTC. This gives the protein CASSVGGGATYEQYF.